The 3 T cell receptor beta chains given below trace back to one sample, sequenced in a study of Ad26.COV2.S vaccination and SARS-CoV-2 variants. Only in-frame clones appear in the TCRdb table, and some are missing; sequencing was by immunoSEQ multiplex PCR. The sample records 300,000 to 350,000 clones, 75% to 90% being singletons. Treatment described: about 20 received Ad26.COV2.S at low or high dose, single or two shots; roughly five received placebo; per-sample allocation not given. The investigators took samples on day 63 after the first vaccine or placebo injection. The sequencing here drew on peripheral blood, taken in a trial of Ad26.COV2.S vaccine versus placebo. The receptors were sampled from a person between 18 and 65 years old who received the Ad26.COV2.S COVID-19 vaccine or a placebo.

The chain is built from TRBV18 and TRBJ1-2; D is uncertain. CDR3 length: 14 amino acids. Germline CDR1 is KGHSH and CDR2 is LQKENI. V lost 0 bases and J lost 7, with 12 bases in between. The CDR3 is CASSPPDQLGGYTF. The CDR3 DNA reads TGTGCCAGCTCACCACCCGATCAACTTGGTGGCTACACCTTC. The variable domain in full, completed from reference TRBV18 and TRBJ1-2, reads NAGVMQNPRHLVRRRGQEARLRCSPMKGHSHVYWYRQLPEEGLKFMVYLQKENIIDESGMPKERFSAEFPKEGPSILRIQQVVRGDSAAYFCASSPPDQLGGYTFGSGTRLTVV.

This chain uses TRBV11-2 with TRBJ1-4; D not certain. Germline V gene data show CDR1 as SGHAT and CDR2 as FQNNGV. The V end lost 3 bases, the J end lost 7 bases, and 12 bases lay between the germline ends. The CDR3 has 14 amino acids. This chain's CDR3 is CASSFSDRGEKLFF. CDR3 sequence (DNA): TGTGCCAGCAGCTTCAGCGACCGGGGTGAAAAACTGTTTTTT.

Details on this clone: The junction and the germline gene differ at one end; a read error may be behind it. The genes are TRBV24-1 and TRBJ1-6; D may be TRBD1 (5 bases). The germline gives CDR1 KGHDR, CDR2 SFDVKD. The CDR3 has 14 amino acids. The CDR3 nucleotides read TGCCCCCAGGGCACCCTCTCCTATAATTCACCCCTCCACTTT. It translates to CPQGTLSYNSPLHF.